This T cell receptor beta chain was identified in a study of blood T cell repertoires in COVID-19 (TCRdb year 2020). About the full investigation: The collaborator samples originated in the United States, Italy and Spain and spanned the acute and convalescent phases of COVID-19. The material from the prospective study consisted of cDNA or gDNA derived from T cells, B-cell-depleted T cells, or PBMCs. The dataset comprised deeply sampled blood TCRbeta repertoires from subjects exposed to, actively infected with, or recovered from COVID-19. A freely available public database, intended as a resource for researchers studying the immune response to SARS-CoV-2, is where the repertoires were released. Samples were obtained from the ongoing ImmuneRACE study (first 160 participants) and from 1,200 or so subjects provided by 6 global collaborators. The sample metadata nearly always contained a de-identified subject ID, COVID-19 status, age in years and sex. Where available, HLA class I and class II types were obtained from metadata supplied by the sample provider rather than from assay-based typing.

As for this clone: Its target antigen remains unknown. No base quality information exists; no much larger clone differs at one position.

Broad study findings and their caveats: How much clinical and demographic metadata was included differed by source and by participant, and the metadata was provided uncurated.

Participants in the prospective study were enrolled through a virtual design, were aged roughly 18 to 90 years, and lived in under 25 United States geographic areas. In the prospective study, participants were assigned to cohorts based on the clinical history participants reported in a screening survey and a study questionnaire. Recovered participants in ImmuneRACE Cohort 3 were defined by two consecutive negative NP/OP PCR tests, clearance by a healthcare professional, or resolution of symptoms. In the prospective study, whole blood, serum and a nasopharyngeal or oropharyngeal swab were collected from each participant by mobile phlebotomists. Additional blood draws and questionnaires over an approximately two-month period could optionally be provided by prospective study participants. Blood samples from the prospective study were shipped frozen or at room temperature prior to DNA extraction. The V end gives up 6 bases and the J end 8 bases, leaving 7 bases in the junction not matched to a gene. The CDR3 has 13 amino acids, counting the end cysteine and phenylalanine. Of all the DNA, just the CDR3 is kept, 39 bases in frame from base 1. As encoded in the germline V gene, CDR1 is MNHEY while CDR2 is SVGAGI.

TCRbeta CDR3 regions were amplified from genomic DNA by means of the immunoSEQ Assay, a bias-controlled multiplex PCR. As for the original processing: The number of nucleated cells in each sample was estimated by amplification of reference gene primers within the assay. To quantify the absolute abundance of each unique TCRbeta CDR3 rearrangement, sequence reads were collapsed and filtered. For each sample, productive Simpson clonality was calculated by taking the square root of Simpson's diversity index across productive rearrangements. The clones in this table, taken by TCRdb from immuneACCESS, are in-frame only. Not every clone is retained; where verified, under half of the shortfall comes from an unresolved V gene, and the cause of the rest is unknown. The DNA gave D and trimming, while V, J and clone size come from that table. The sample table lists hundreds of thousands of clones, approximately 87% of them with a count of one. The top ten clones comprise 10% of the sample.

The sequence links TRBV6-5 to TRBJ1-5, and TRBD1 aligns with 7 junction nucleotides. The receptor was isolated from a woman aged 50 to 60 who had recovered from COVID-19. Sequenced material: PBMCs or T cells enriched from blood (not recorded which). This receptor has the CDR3 CASSQTGSEPQHF. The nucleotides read TGTGCCAGCAGCCAGACAGGGAGTGAGCCCCAGCATTTT.